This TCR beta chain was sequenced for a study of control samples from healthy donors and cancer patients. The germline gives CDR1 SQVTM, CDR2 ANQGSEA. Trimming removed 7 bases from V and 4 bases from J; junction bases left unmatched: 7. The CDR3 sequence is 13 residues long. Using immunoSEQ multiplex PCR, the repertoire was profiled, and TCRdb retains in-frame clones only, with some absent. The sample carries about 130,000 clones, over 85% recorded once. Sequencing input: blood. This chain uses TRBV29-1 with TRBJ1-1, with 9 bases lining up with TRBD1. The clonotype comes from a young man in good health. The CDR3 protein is CSANRGRSTEAFF. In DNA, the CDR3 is TGCAGCGCAAACAGGGGGCGTAGCACTGAAGCTTTCTTT.